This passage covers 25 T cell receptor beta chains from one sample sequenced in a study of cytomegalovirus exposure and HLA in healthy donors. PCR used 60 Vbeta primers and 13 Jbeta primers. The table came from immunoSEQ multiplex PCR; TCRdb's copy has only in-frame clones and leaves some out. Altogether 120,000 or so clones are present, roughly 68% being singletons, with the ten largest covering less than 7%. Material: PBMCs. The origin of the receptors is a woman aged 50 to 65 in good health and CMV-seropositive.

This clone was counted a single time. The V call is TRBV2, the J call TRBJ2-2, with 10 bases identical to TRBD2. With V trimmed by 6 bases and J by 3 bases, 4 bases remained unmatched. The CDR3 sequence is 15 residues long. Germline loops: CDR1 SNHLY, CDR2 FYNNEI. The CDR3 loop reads CASRRLAGDTGELFF. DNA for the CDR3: TGTGCCAGCAGGAGGCTAGCGGGGGACACCGGGGAGCTGTTTTTT.

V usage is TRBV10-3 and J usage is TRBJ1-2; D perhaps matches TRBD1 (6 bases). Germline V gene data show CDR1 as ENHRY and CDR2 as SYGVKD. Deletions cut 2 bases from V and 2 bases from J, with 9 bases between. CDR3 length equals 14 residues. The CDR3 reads CAISEVGANYGYTF. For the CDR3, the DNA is TGTGCCATCAGTGAGGTGGGGGCCAACTATGGCTACACCTTC.

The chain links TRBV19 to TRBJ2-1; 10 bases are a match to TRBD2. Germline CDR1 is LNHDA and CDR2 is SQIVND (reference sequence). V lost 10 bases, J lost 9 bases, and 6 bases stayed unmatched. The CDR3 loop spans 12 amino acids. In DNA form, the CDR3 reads TGTGCCACGACAGCGGGGGGGTCTGAGCAGTTCTTC. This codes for CATTAGGSEQFF.

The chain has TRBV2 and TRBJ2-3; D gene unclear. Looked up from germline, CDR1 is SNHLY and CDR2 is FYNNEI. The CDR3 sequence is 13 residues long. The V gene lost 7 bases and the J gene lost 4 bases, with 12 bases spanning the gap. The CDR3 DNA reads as TGTGCCAGCACCTCCGAGGCGTCAGATACGCAGTATTTT. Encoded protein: CASTSEASDTQYF.

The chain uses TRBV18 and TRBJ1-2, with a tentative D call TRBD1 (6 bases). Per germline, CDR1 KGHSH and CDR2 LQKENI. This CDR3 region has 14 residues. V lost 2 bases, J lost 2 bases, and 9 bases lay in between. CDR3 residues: CASSPSQGNYGYTF. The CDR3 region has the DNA TGTGCCAGCTCACCATCGCAGGGGAACTATGGCTACACCTTC.

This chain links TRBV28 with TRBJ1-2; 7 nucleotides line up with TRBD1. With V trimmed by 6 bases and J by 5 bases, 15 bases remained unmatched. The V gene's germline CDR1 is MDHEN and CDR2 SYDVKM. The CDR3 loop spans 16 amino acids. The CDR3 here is CASRRDQTGFDYGYTF. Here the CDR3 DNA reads TGTGCCAGCAGGAGAGATCAGACAGGGTTTGATTATGGCTACACCTTC.

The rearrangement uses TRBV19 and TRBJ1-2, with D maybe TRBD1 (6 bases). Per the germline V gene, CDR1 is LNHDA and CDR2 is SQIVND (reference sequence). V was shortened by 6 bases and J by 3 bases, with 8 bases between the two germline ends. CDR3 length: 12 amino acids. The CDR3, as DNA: TGTGCCAGTAGAGGACAGTACTATGGCTACACCTTC. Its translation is CASRGQYYGYTF.

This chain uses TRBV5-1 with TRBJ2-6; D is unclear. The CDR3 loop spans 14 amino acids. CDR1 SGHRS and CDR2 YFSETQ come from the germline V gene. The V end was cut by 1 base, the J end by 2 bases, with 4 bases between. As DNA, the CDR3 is TGCGCCAGCAGCTTGAGCGCTGGGGCCAACGTCCTGACTTTC. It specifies CASSLSAGANVLTF.

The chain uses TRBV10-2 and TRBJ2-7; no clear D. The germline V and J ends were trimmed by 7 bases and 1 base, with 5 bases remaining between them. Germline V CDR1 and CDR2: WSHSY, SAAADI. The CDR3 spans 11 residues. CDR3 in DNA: TGCGCCAGCACCCCGTCCTACGAGCAGTACTTC. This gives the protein CASTPSYEQYF.

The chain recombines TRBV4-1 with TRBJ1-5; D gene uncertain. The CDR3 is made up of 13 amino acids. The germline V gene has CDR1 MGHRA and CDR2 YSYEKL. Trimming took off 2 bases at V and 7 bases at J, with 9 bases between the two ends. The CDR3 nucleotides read TGCGCCAGCAGCCAACAGGATTGGCAGCCCCAGCATTTT. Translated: CASSQQDWQPQHF.

The CDR3 sequence is CASSQGLATQYF. The DNA for the CDR3 is TGTGCCAGCAGCCAGGGATTGGCTACGCAGTATTTT. The chain carries TRBV6-5 and TRBJ2-3; D possibly corresponds to TRBD1 (5 bases). The V gene lost 6 bases and the J gene lost 8 bases, with 12 bases spanning the gap. This CDR3 contains 12 residues. Germline-derived CDR1 and CDR2 are MNHEY and SVGAGI.

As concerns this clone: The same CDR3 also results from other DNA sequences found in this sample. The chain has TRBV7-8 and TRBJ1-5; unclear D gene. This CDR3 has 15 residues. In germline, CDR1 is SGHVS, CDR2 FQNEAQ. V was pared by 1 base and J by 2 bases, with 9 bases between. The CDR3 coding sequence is TGTGCCAGCAGCTTAGATAGAGGAGGCAATCAGCCCCAGCATTTT. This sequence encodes CASSLDRGGNQPQHF. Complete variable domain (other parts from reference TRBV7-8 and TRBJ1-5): GAGVSQSPRYKVAKRGQDVALRCDPISGHVSLFWYQQALGQGPEFLTYFQNEAQLDKSGLPSDRFFAERPEGSVSTLKIQRTQQEDSAVYLCASSLDRGGNQPQHFGDGTRLSIL.

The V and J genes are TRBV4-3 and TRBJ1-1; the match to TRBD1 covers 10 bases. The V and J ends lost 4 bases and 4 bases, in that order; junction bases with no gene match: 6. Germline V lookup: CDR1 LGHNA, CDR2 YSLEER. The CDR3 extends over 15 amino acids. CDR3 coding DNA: TGCGCCAGCAGCCTCCTAGGGACAGGGGCCACTGAAGCTTTCTTT. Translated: CASSLLGTGATEAFF.

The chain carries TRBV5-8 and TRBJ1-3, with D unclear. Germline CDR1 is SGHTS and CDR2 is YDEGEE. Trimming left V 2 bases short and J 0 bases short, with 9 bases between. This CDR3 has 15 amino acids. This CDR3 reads CASSFAVASGNTIYF. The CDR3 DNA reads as TGTGCCAGCAGCTTCGCTGTAGCCTCTGGAAACACCATATATTTT.

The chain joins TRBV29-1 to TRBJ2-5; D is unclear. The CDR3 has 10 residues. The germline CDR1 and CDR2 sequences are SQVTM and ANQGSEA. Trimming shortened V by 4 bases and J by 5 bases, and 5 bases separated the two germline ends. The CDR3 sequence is CSVGAETQYF. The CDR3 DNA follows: TGCAGCGTTGGGGCGGAGACCCAGTACTTC.

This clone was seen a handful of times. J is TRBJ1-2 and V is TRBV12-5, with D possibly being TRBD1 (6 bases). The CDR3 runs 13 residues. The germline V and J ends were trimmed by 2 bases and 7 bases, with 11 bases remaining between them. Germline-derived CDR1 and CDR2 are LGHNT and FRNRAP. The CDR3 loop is CASGLPRGAGYTF. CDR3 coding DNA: TGTGCTAGTGGTTTGCCACGGGGGGCTGGCTACACCTTC.

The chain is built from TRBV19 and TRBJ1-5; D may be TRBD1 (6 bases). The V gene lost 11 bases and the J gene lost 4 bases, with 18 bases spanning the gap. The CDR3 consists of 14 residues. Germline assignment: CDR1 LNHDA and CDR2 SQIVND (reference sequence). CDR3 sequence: CAAGVGPANQPQHF. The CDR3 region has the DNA TGTGCCGCAGGGGTTGGGCCAGCAAATCAGCCCCAGCATTTT.

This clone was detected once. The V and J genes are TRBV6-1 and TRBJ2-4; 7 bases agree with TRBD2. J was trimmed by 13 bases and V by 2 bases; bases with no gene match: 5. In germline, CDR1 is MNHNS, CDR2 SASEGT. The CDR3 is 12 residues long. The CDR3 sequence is CASSEQRTRQYF. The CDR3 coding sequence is TGTGCCAGCAGTGAACAAAGGACTAGGCAGTACTTC.

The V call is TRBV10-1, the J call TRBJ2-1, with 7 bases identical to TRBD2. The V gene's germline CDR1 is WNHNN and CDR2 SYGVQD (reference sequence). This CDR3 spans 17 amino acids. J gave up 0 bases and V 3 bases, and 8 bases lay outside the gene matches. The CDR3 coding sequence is TGCGCCAGCAGTGATCACACGGGGGGTCCCTCCTACAATGAGCAGTTCTTC. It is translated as CASSDHTGGPSYNEQFF.

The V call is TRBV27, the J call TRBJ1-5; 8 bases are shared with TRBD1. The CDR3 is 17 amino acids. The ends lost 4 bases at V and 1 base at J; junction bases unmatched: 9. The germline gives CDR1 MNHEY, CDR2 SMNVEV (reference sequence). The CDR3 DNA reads TGTGCCAGCAGTTCTCAGGGGGCCTGGGGAAGCAATCAGCCCCAGCATTTT. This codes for CASSSQGAWGSNQPQHF.

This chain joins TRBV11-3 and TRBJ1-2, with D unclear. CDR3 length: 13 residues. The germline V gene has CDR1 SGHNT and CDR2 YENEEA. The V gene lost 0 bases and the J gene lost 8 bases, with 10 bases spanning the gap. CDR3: CASSLDPTGGYTF. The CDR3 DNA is TGTGCCAGCAGCTTAGACCCCACGGGGGGCTACACCTTC.

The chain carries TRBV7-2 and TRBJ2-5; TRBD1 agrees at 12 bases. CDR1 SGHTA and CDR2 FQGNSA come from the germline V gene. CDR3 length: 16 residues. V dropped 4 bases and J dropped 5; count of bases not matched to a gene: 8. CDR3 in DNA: TGTGCCAGCAGCTCAACCGGGACAGGGGGCGCGGAGACCCAGTACTTC. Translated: CASSSTGTGGAETQYF.

CDR3 in DNA: TGTGCCAGCAGCTTATTGAGGGACAGGAAGAAAAAACTGTTTTTT. This codes for CASSLLRDRKKKLFF. V gene TRBV11-2 combines with J gene TRBJ1-4; TRBD1 aligns across 8 bases. This CDR3 is built from 15 residues. Trimming at V came to 2 bases and at J to 9 bases, leaving 8 bases not matched to a gene. Germline V lookup: CDR1 SGHAT, CDR2 FQNNGV.

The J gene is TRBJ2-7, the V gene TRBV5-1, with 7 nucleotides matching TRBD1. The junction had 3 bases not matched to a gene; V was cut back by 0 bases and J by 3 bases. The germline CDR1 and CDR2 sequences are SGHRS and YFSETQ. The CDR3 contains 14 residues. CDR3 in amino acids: CASSLETGDYEQYF. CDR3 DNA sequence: TGCGCCAGCAGCTTGGAAACAGGGGACTACGAGCAGTACTTC.

CDR3 nucleotides: TGCAGTCCCTCACGGGATTCTGAAGCTTTCTTT. The encoded protein is CSPSRDSEAFF. The V call is TRBV20-1, the J call TRBJ1-1; unclear D gene. This CDR3 is 11 amino acids long. Germline V gene lookup returns CDR1 DFQATT and CDR2 SNEGSKA (reference sequence). V lost 8 bases to trimming and J lost 6 bases, with 13 bases between them.